Listed below are T cell receptor beta chains from one sample, sequenced in a study of metastatic and nonmetastatic thyroid tumors. TCRdb reprocessed the PCR reads via MiXCR. The table shows roughly 40,000 clones, with roughly a quarter occurring only once. Sequencing was performed on tumor tissue. These receptors all come from a female donor with papillary thyroid cancer or a benign thyroid nodule (not recorded which). Some clones in this sample may be carry-over from other donors' samples. The CDR3 runs from the conserved cysteine through the conserved F or W. Fields, in order: D gene, V gene, J gene, CDR3 length, clone size, CDR3 DNA, CDR3 protein. D genes are given only for firm matches. Some rows mark clone size as missing; the rest say once, few, many or name a class of expanded clone.

NA	TRBV20-1	TRBJ1-1	14	many	TGCAGTGCTGACTATCCTGGGATGAACACTGAAGCTTTCTTT	CSADYPGMNTEAFF
NA	TRBV11-3	TRBJ2-2	16	few	TGTGCCAGCAGCGAAGATGGGGGATCTAACACCGGGGAGCTGTTTTTT	CASSEDGGSNTGELFF
NA	TRBV10-2	TRBJ1-1	14	many	TGCGCCAGCAGTGAGTCGAATCGGCAGGACGAAGCTTTCTTT	CASSESNRQDEAFF
TRBD1	TRBV3-1	TRBJ2-5	16	few	TGTGCCAGCAGCTACTCGACAGGGAGAAGGCAAGAGACCCAGTACTTC	CASSYSTGRRQETQYF
TRBD2	TRBV24-1	TRBJ2-2	17	NA	TGTGCCACCAGTGCCCCGGGGGGGACTCTGATGTCCGGGGAGCTGTTTTTT	CATSAPGGTLMSGELFF
TRBD2	TRBV24-1	TRBJ2-5	16	many	TGTGCCACCAGTGATTCGGTAGCGGGAATCCAAGAGACCCAGTACTTC	CATSDSVAGIQETQYF
NA	TRBV6-1	TRBJ1-6	17	many	TGTGCCAGCAGTGAAGCCTGGGGGGGGCTGTATAATTCACCCCTCCACTTT	CASSEAWGGLYNSPLHF
NA	TRBV11-2	TRBJ2-1	16	once	TGTGCCAGCATCTACCTCAATAGCGGTGGGGTCGATGAGCAGTTCTTC	CASIYLNSGGVDEQFF
NA	TRBV20-1	TRBJ2-7	16	few	TGCAGTGCTAGAGAAAACCTGACGCCGAGCTCCTACGAGCAGTACTTC	CSARENLTPSSYEQYF
NA	TRBV3-1	TRBJ1-2	14	NA	TGTGCCAGCAGCCTCCACGGGAATCCTGGCGGCTACACCTTC	CASSLHGNPGGYTF
NA	TRBV12-3/TRBV12-4	TRBJ2-5	19	NA	TGTGCCAGCTCATCCCCAGGGCTAGAGGGGGGACTCGGATTCGAGACCCAGTACTTC	CASSSPGLEGGLGFETQYF
NA	TRBV20-1	TRBJ2-7	14	NA	TGCAGTGCTTTCAGCCTAGCAGGTGGGCACGAGCAGTACTTC	CSAFSLAGGHEQYF
NA	TRBV2	TRBJ2-1	15	NA	TGTGCCAGTACCCCCCCGGGACTCGGCTATAATGAGCAGTTCTTC	CASTPPGLGYNEQFF
NA	TRBV12-3/TRBV12-4	TRBJ2-1	15	NA	TGTGCCAGCATCCCCGGTGAGGGGGGTGTCAATGAGCAGTTCTTC	CASIPGEGGVNEQFF
TRBD1	TRBV5-1	TRBJ2-5	15	NA	TGCGCCAGCAGCTCGGGACAGGACTTGGGAGAGACCCAGTACTTC	CASSSGQDLGETQYF
TRBD2	TRBV5-1	TRBJ2-2	16	NA	TGCGCCAGCAGCTTGGAGCGGGGGTTGGGCACCGGGGAGCTGTTTTTT	CASSLERGLGTGELFF
TRBD1	TRBV2	TRBJ2-1	14	NA	TGTGCCAGCGGAAACAGGGGGCGCATGGATGAGCAGTTCTTC	CASGNRGRMDEQFF
NA	TRBV6-4	TRBJ1-2	15	many	TGTGCCAGCAGTGAAGCGTCAGGAACCAACTATGGCTACACCTTC	CASSEASGTNYGYTF
NA	TRBV12-3/TRBV12-4	TRBJ2-1	12	NA	TGTGCCAGTCTTAGTGTAGAAAATGAGCAGTTCTTC	CASLSVENEQFF
TRBD2	TRBV20-1	TRBJ2-3	15	few	TGCAGTGCTCCTATAGCGGGAGGGCCCACAGATACGCAGTATTTT	CSAPIAGGPTDTQYF
NA	TRBV6-1	TRBJ2-2	14	few	TGTGCCAGCAGATCGGGAGAAGGATCCGGGGAGCTGTTTTTT	CASRSGEGSGELFF
NA	TRBV11-2	TRBJ2-7	13	NA	TGTGCCAGCAGCCGGACAGACCCCTACGAGCAGTACTTC	CASSRTDPYEQYF
NA	TRBV20-1	TRBJ2-5	12	few	TGCAGTGCTAGAGATCCTTGGGAGACCCAGTACTTC	CSARDPWETQYF
NA	TRBV28	TRBJ1-2	16	few	TGTGCCAGCAGTTTATTGGGCCGGAGACAATATAACGGCTACACCTTC	CASSLLGRRQYNGYTF
NA	TRBV20-1	TRBJ2-1	12	NA	TGCAGTGCTACTCCTACACCATCTGAGCAGTTCTTC	CSATPTPSEQFF
TRBD2	TRBV30	TRBJ2-1	14	NA	TGTGCCTGGAGACTAGCGGGAGGGCCAGGTGAGCAGTTCTTC	CAWRLAGGPGEQFF
NA	TRBV5-6	TRBJ1-1	16	many	TGTGCCAGCAGCTTGGTACCTCGGGATCCGAACACTGAAGCTTTCTTT	CASSLVPRDPNTEAFF
NA	TRBV5-5	TRBJ1-2	14	NA	TGTGCCAGCAGCTTGGACAGGGCGGCCTATGGCTACACCTTC	CASSLDRAAYGYTF
NA	TRBV7-3	TRBJ2-3	18	few	TGTGCCAGCAGCTTAAAAGGGTGGGCTAGCGCGAGCACAGATACGCAGTATTTT	CASSLKGWASASTDTQYF
NA	TRBV5-1	TRBJ2-7	13	NA	TGCGCCAGCAGCTTGCGGGGAGTCTACGAGCAGTACTTC	CASSLRGVYEQYF
TRBD2	TRBV5-1	TRBJ2-7	17	NA	TGCGCCAGCAGCTCCGGGACTAGCGGGGGGGCACTCGACGAGCAGTACTTC	CASSSGTSGGALDEQYF
NA	TRBV4-2	TRBJ2-7	16	many	TGTGCCAGCAGCCAAGAAGGGACCCCCGACTCCTACGAGCAGTACTTC	CASSQEGTPDSYEQYF
NA	TRBV20-1	TRBJ1-5	14	few	TGCAGTGCTAGGGGTGGCGCATTTAATCAGCCCCAGCATTTT	CSARGGAFNQPQHF
NA	TRBV18	TRBJ2-7	15	NA	TGTGCCAGCTCACCAACAGGGATACCACCCTACGAGCAGTACTTC	CASSPTGIPPYEQYF
NA	TRBV12-3/TRBV12-4	TRBJ2-5	12	many	TGTGCCAGCAGTTTAGTCGCAGGGACCCAGTACTTC	CASSLVAGTQYF
TRBD1	TRBV7-9	TRBJ1-2	13	many	TGTGCCAGCAGCTTCAGTACTACAGGGGAGCCATACTTC	CASSFSTTGEPYF
TRBD1	TRBV19	TRBJ2-3	14	few	TGTGCCAGTAGCAGACAGGGAAACACAGATACGCAGTATTTT	CASSRQGNTDTQYF
TRBD1	TRBV20-1	TRBJ1-2	13	NA	TGCAGTGCTGGGACAGGGCGGGACTATGGCTACACCTTC	CSAGTGRDYGYTF
TRBD2	TRBV11-3	TRBJ2-7	18	many	TGTGCCAGCAGCGTAACCCCGGGACTAGCGCCAAGACGCTACGAGCAGTACTTC	CASSVTPGLAPRRYEQYF
NA	TRBV9	TRBJ2-3	14	many	TGTGCCAGCAGCGACGCGGGGAGCACAGATACGCAGTATTTT	CASSDAGSTDTQYF
NA	TRBV29-1	TRBJ1-3	12	NA	TGCAGCGTTAATACAGGGGGAAACACCATATATTTT	CSVNTGGNTIYF
NA	TRBV5-1	TRBJ1-5	13	NA	TGCGCCAGCAGCTTGGTAGGGTATCAGCCCCAGCATTTT	CASSLVGYQPQHF
NA	TRBV3-1	TRBJ1-6	14	NA	TGTGCCAGCAGCCAAGTTACAGGGTTTTCACCCCTCCACTTT	CASSQVTGFSPLHF
NA	TRBV19	TRBJ2-7	17	many	TGTGCCAGTAGTATCCTCGGTACGGGATCACTCTCCTACGAGCAGTACTTC	CASSILGTGSLSYEQYF
NA	TRBV6-1	TRBJ1-1	15	NA	TGTGCCAGCAGTAGCTTGGGGGGCTTCAACACTGAAGCTTTCTTT	CASSSLGGFNTEAFF